This is a list of T cell receptor beta chains from one sample in a study of shared clonotypes between healthy human individuals. Generated by immunoSEQ multiplex PCR, the TCRdb table keeps only in-frame clones and is missing some. The data show roughly 500,000 clones, 65% to 85% seen once. Sequencing used PBMCs. The receptors derive from a woman aged 40 to 50 in good health. Some clones in this sample may be carry-over from other donors' samples. The CDR3 runs from the conserved cysteine through the conserved F or W. The D gene is left open where the match is weak. Part of the rows lack a size; the others show once, few, many or a class for expanded clones.

d_call cdr3_length j_call v_call clone_size cdr3_aa cdr3_nt
NA 15 TRBJ2-6 TRBV6-5 NA CASSYSGGGANVLTF TGTGCCAGCAGTTACTCCGGGGGTGGGGCCAACGTCCTGACTTTC
TRBD2 16 TRBJ2-1 TRBV4-2 many CASSQSGTSGAQEQFF TGTGCCAGCAGCCAATCCGGGACTAGCGGGGCTCAGGAGCAGTTCTTC
NA 15 TRBJ2-1 TRBV6-5 once CASRSGVAEYNEQFF TGTGCCAGCAGATCCGGGGTAGCGGAGTACAATGAGCAGTTCTTC
NA 15 TRBJ1-3 TRBV2 NA CASSSLRGGRNTIYF TGTGCCAGCAGCTCTTTAAGGGGAGGACGAAACACCATATATTTT
NA 14 TRBJ2-7 TRBV5-3 NA CARSLGPGAHEQYF TGTGCCAGAAGCTTGGGTCCGGGGGCCCACGAGCAGTACTTC
TRBD1 12 TRBJ1-2 TRBV10-3 NA CAITGTGDGYTF TGTGCCATCACTGGGACAGGGGACGGCTACACCTTC
NA 13 TRBJ2-7 TRBV11-3 NA CASSHSRSGEQYF TGTGCCAGCAGCCATTCCCGATCGGGTGAGCAGTACTTC
TRBD1 13 TRBJ2-3 TRBV30 NA CARWDSSTDTQYF TGTGCCCGGTGGGACAGTAGCACAGATACGCAGTATTTT
TRBD2 15 TRBJ2-5 TRBV18 few CASAKTSGSRETQYF TGTGCCAGCGCCAAGACTAGCGGGAGTCGGGAGACCCAGTACTTC
NA 14 TRBJ2-1 TRBV9 NA CASSVGSGYNERFF TGTGCCAGCAGCGTAGGAAGCGGGTACAATGAGCGGTTCTTC
NA 17 TRBJ1-1 TRBV4-1 few CASSPVGRVPGNTEAFF TGCGCCAGCAGCCCGGTCGGGCGGGTTCCTGGGAACACTGAAGCTTTCTTT
NA 12 TRBJ2-7 TRBV7-2 NA CASSRDRYEQYF TGTGCCAGCAGCCGTGACCGCTACGAGCAGTACTTC
TRBD1 14 TRBJ1-2 TRBV15 NA CATSPDRVVWGYTF TGTGCCACCAGCCCCGACAGGGTCGTTTGGGGCTACACCTTC
NA 13 TRBJ2-7 TRBV28 NA CASRRGTSYEQYF TGTGCCAGCCGCCGGGGGACAAGCTACGAGCAGTACTTC
NA 15 TRBJ1-2 TRBV10-3 few CAISESRESNYGYTF TGTGCCATCAGTGAGTCAAGGGAGTCGAACTATGGCTACACCTTC
TRBD2 15 TRBJ2-1 TRBV5-4 NA CASSQDGGRYNEQFF TGCGCCAGCAGCCAAGATGGCGGGAGGTACAATGAGCAGTTCTTC
TRBD2 15 TRBJ2-7 TRBV19 NA CASSRWLAGPNEQYF TGTGCCAGTAGTAGGTGGTTAGCGGGTCCCAACGAGCAGTACTTC
TRBD1 15 TRBJ1-3 TRBV5-1 once CASSLGDSSGNTIYF TGCGCCAGCAGCTTGGGGGACAGCTCTGGAAACACCATATATTTT
NA 12 TRBJ2-7 TRBV28 few CATRPRLHEQYF TGTGCCACCCGCCCCCGACTCCACGAGCAGTACTTC
NA 12 TRBJ1-1 TRBV25-1 NA CASSDTNTEAFF TGTGCCAGCAGTGATACAAACACTGAAGCTTTCTTT
TRBD1 14 TRBJ1-1 TRBV5-1 NA CASSLDRGNTEAFF TGCGCCAGCAGTTTGGACAGGGGGAACACTGAAGCTTTCTTT
NA 10 TRBJ2-7 TRBV27 NA CASSGNEQYF TGTGCCAGCAGTGGGAACGAGCAGTACTTC
TRBD1 13 TRBJ1-1 TRBV18 few CASSESGGTEAFF TGTGCCAGCTCCGAGTCAGGGGGCACTGAAGCTTTCTTT
NA 14 TRBJ2-1 TRBV7-9 NA CASSYSSSYNEQFF TGTGCCAGCAGCTACTCTAGCTCCTACAATGAGCAGTTCTTC
TRBD1 16 TRBJ2-1 TRBV7-9 NA CASSPPYRGTYNEQFF TGTGCCAGCAGCCCACCCTACAGGGGTACCTACAATGAGCAGTTCTTC
NA 14 TRBJ2-5 TRBV11-1 NA CASSLQGLRETQYF TGTGCCAGCAGCTTGCAGGGATTAAGAGAGACCCAGTACTTC
NA 12 TRBJ2-7 TRBV2 NA CASNRASYEQYF TGTGCCAGCAACAGAGCATCCTACGAGCAGTACTTC
NA 15 TRBJ1-4 TRBV9 NA CASSGAGATNEKLFF TGTGCCAGCAGCGGCGCAGGTGCAACTAATGAAAAACTGTTTTTT
NA 16 TRBJ2-5 TRBV21-1 NA CASSNGGSAAGETQYF TGTGCCAGCTCTAATGGAGGTTCAGCCGCGGGGGAGACCCAGTACTTC
NA 13 TRBJ2-3 TRBV21-1 NA CASSKADGDTQYF TGTGCCAGCAGCAAAGCGGACGGAGATACGCAGTATTTT
TRBD2 14 TRBJ2-1 TRBV18 NA CASQGLAGGDEQFF TGTGCCAGCCAGGGACTAGCGGGAGGAGATGAGCAGTTCTTC
NA 16 TRBJ2-2 TRBV7-3 once CASSYAGTKNTGELFF TGTGCCAGCAGTTATGCCGGGACAAAAAACACCGGGGAGCTGTTTTTT
NA 16 TRBJ2-5 TRBV5-1 NA CASSLAQGRARETQYF TGCGCCAGCAGCTTGGCCCAGGGGAGGGCCCGAGAGACCCAGTACTTC
NA 13 TRBJ2-4 TRBV6-6 few CASSYLSGDIQYF TGTGCCAGCAGTTACCTATCGGGGGACATTCAGTACTTC
NA 15 TRBJ2-5 TRBV18 NA CASSPLGSTKGTQYF TGTGCCAGCTCACCACTAGGGTCGACCAAGGGGACCCAGTACTTC
NA 13 TRBJ2-2 TRBV18 NA CASSGTNTGELFF TGTGCCAGCTCCGGTACGAACACCGGGGAGCTGTTTTTT
TRBD2 14 TRBJ2-3 TRBV2 NA CASSDRLAGDTQYF TGTGCCAGCAGTGACAGGCTAGCGGGAGATACGCAGTATTTT